The T cell receptor (beta chain) described here comes from a study of blood T cell repertoires in COVID-19. Study background: Spain, Italy and the United States supplied samples that represented acute and convalescent COVID-19.

Some clones are missing from TCRdb's copy, which holds only in-frame ones; the method was immunoSEQ multiplex PCR. The profile shows more than 85,000 clones, about 90% of them singletons. This clone appeared once. The CDR3 covers 16 residues. Germline CDR1 LNHDA, CDR2 SQIVND (reference sequence). Trimming at V came to 4 bases and at J to 2 bases, leaving 9 bases not matched to a gene. Input material: peripheral blood. This chain links TRBV19 with TRBJ2-7, with 9 bases fitting TRBD1. The receptor was isolated from a human donor with COVID-19, enrolled during active disease. The donor label of this sample is uncertain. The CDR3 region has the DNA TGTGCCAGTAGTAATACCCACCGGACAGGGGCCTACGAGCAGTACTTC. It codes for CASSNTHRTGAYEQYF.